The entry that follows covers one TCR beta chain sequence. Its antigen is still unknown. The data were obtained in a study of blood T cells in healthy people across ages. Next came a second PCR, run for about 7 to 12 cycles, which used a sample-barcoded 5' primer along with a J-beta primer mix. The authors tagged each cDNA molecule using a template-switch adaptor with 12 random nucleotides. All samples gave at least 3 million CDR3-containing paired-end reads. One entry per CDR3 protein, called by TCRdb with MiXCR from the 5' RACE reads. The sample records about 1,000,000 distinct CDR3 sequences, 40% to 45% being singletons. V shed 2 bases, J shed 2 bases, and the junction held 4 bases outside the gene matches. Looked up from germline, CDR1 is SGHRS and CDR2 is YFSETQ. This CDR3 region has 15 residues. Notes on the study in general: Roughly linear age-related decline in beta diversity appeared, significant by age approximately 43. Bulk PBMC profiling left naive and antigen-experienced comparisons inconclusive.

The source material was blood. This chain joins TRBV5-1 and TRBJ1-5, with 7 bases that match TRBD1. The origin of this receptor is a woman in her sixties or seventies in good health. In nucleotides, the CDR3 is TGCGCCAGCAGCTTCCACAGGGGTGGCAATCAGCCCCAGCATTTT. This gives the protein CASSFHRGGNQPQHF.